These 23 T cell receptor beta chains came from one sample sequenced in a study of beta chain features in type 1 diabetes. Investigators reverse transcribed all isolated RNA, so they sequenced expressed TCRB transcripts. Libraries were prepared by immunoSEQ multiplex PCR; TCRdb keeps only in-frame clonotypes and omits some of them. The sample has 310,000 or so clones, roughly 11% seen once. The sample comprised naive CD4+ T cells from blood. Receptor source: a woman younger than 45 in good health.

The J gene is TRBJ1-1, the V gene TRBV5-1; 9 bases align to TRBD1. V lost 0 bases to trimming and J lost 5 bases; unmatched junction nucleotides: 8. The CDR3 has 16 residues. In germline, CDR1 is SGHRS, CDR2 YFSETQ. Here the CDR3 reads CASSLGGQGRSTEAFF. The DNA of the CDR3 is TGCGCCAGCAGCTTGGGGGGACAGGGCCGGAGTACTGAAGCTTTCTTT.

This clone has only a few counts. V and J are TRBV11-2 and TRBJ2-3; D may be TRBD2 (6 bases). With 8 bases removed from V and 1 base from J, the gap between germline ends came to 10 bases. Germline-derived CDR1 and CDR2 are SGHAT and FQNNGV. This CDR3 spans 13 amino acids. The CDR3 region is CASGTSRTDTQYF. In nucleotides, the CDR3 is TGTGCCAGCGGGACTTCCCGCACAGATACGCAGTATTTT.

Regarding this clone: Compared with germline, one end of the junction differs, possibly owing to a read error. The chain links TRBV7-7 to TRBJ2-2; D is possibly TRBD1 (6 bases). Looked up from germline, CDR1 is SSHAT and CDR2 is FNYEAQ (reference sequence). This CDR3 has 16 amino acids. CDR3 DNA: TGTGCTAGCAGCTCGCGGACAGCGTCGAACACCGGGGAGCTGTTTTTT. Its translation is CASSSRTASNTGELFF.

This chain connects TRBV5-1 to TRBJ2-1; 7 bases are shared with TRBD2. V lost 2 bases to trimming and J lost 3 bases; unmatched junction nucleotides: 5. The CDR3 is 15 residues long. Germline loops: CDR1 SGHRS, CDR2 YFSETQ. CDR3 sequence: CASSFSRENYNEQFF. DNA of the CDR3: TGCGCCAGCAGCTTTTCGCGGGAGAACTACAATGAGCAGTTCTTC.

There are a few counts of this clone. V and J are TRBV19 and TRBJ2-1; TRBD2 matches 15 bases. With 7 bases clipped from V and 7 bases from J, the junction kept 8 bases outside the gene matches. Germline V gene sequence: CDR1 LNHDA, CDR2 SQIVND (reference sequence). The CDR3 runs 16 residues. The CDR3 coding sequence is TGTGCCAGTACAACCAGGGGACTAGCGGGAGGAAATGAGCAGTTCTTC. Translating it yields CASTTRGLAGGNEQFF. Supplemented by reference TRBV19 and TRBJ2-1, the full variable domain reads DGGITQSPKYLFRKEGQNVTLSCEQNLNHDAMYWYRQDPGQGLRLIYYSQIVNDFQKGDIAEGYSVSREKKESFPLTVTSAQKNPTAFYLCASTTRGLAGGNEQFFGPGTRLTVL.

The chain uses TRBV7-2 and TRBJ1-1; the match to TRBD1 covers 7 bases. V was clipped by 0 bases and J by 5 bases; unmatched bases: 3. CDR3 length: 14 amino acids. CDR1 and CDR2 from the germline V gene are SGHTA and FQGNSA. The chain's CDR3 is CASSLARQGTEAFF. The CDR3 DNA reads TGTGCCAGCAGCTTAGCGCGACAGGGAACTGAAGCTTTCTTT.

J is TRBJ2-1 and V is TRBV30; 11 positions match TRBD1. V lost 5 bases, J lost 5 bases, and 11 bases stayed unmatched. The CDR3 loop spans 16 amino acids. The V gene's germline CDR1 is GTSNPN and CDR2 SVGIG (reference sequence). The CDR3 protein is CAWQRGQGARNNEQFF. CDR3 DNA sequence: TGTGCCTGGCAAAGAGGACAGGGGGCCCGAAACAATGAGCAGTTCTTC.

This clone was detected only a few times. CDR3 in DNA: TGTGCCAGTACATCGGGACAGGGCTATAGCAATCAGCCCCAGCATTTT. This codes for CASTSGQGYSNQPQHF. This chain uses TRBV2 with TRBJ1-5; 9 bases fit TRBD1. CDR3 size: 16 residues. Germline lookup yields CDR1 SNHLY and CDR2 FYNNEI. The ends lost 9 bases at V and 0 bases at J; junction bases unmatched: 9.

V gene TRBV7-9 combines with J gene TRBJ2-3; 7 nucleotides align to TRBD2. The germline V gene encodes CDR1 SEHNR and CDR2 FQNEAQ (reference sequence). The CDR3 contains 18 residues. V lost 1 base and J lost 2; bases outside the gene matches: 12. CDR3 DNA: TGTGCCAGCAGCTTAGGTGGACTGGGCGGGAGAATCACAGATACGCAGTATTTT. As protein: CASSLGGLGGRITDTQYF.

The V and J genes are TRBV30 and TRBJ1-5, with TRBD1 matching over 7 bases. Trimming cost V 2 bases and J 3 bases; bases outside gene matches: 4. CDR1 GTSNPN and CDR2 SVGIG come from the germline V gene (reference sequence). The CDR3 loop spans 14 amino acids. The CDR3 protein is CAWSPGQVNQPQHF. The CDR3 coding sequence is TGTGCCTGGAGTCCTGGACAGGTCAATCAGCCCCAGCATTTT.

A few counts support this clone. The genes are TRBV4-3 and TRBJ2-1; TRBD2 is a possible D gene (6 bases). In germline, CDR1 is LGHNA, CDR2 YSLEER. The V end was cut by 5 bases, the J end by 0 bases, with 14 bases between. The length of the CDR3 is 16 residues. The CDR3 DNA reads as TGCGCCAGCAGCGGCCGGGACTCCAGCTCCTACAATGAGCAGTTCTTC. Its translation is CASSGRDSSSYNEQFF.

The rearrangement links TRBV18 to TRBJ1-4; TRBD1 agrees at 8 bases. Germline V gene sequence: CDR1 KGHSH, CDR2 LQKENI. The V segment lost 5 bases and the J segment 8 bases; nucleotides outside the gene matches: 7. There are 14 residues in the CDR3. The CDR3 bases are TGTGCCAGCTCATCCGGGACAGGCCTGGAAAAACTGTTTTTT. Translated: CASSSGTGLEKLFF.

This rearrangement joins TRBV29-1 to TRBJ2-1, with D perhaps TRBD1 (5 bases). This CDR3 has 15 amino acids. The germline gives CDR1 SQVTM, CDR2 ANQGSEA. With 7 bases removed from V and 4 bases from J, the gap between germline ends came to 20 bases. This chain's CDR3 is CSAPNAPGQYNEQFF. In nucleotides, the CDR3 is TGCAGCGCACCGAACGCTCCAGGACAATACAATGAGCAGTTCTTC.

The rearrangement joins TRBV28 to TRBJ1-5, with D perhaps TRBD1 (6 bases). Germline-derived CDR1 and CDR2 are MDHEN and SYDVKM. V was shortened by 2 bases and J by 1 base, with 12 bases between the two germline ends. This CDR3 spans 16 amino acids. CDR3 region: CASSLPGATSNQPQHF. The CDR3 coding sequence is TGTGCCAGCAGTTTACCAGGGGCGACGAGCAATCAGCCCCAGCATTTT.

This rearrangement joins TRBV25-1 to TRBJ2-2; 8 bases map to TRBD1. Germline lookup yields CDR1 MGHDK and CDR2 SYGVNS. This CDR3 region has 15 residues. Trimming removed 5 bases from V and 4 bases from J; junction bases left unmatched: 6. The CDR3 DNA reads TGTGCCAGCAGTAACGGACAGGGTAGCACCGGGGAGCTGTTTTTT. It codes for CASSNGQGSTGELFF.

The V call is TRBV11-1, the J call TRBJ2-7; 11 bases align to TRBD2. J was trimmed by 5 bases and V by 1 base; bases with no gene match: 4. The germline V gene encodes CDR1 SGHAT and CDR2 FQDESV (reference sequence). The CDR3 length is 15 residues. This CDR3 reads CASSLELAGVNEQYF. Here the CDR3 DNA reads TGTGCCAGCAGCTTAGAACTAGCGGGAGTTAACGAGCAGTACTTC.

In nucleotides, the CDR3 is TGTGCCAGCAGACTTGGGACAGGGCTTAGTTTAGGACTAGAACAAGAGACCCAGTACTTC. Translating it yields CASRLGTGLSLGLEQETQYF. The J gene is TRBJ2-5, the V gene TRBV27; 9 nucleotides match TRBD1. The V and J ends lost 6 bases and 2 bases, in that order; junction bases with no gene match: 22. This CDR3 contains 20 residues. Germline V gene sequence: CDR1 MNHEY, CDR2 SMNVEV (reference sequence).

This clone was detected only a few times. The chain employs TRBV29-1 and TRBJ2-7; TRBD2 matches 14 bases. Germline lookup yields CDR1 SQVTM and CDR2 ANQGSEA. V shed 4 bases and J 6 bases; nucleotides not matched to a gene: 8. The CDR3 has 15 residues. CDR3 amino acids: CSVGVGTSGSGEQYF. The CDR3 coding sequence is TGCAGCGTTGGGGTCGGGACTAGCGGGAGCGGCGAGCAGTACTTC.

This clone turned up a few times. The gene calls are TRBV29-1 and TRBJ2-4; 10 bases are a match to TRBD2. The CDR3 has 16 amino acids. V gave up 2 bases and J gave up 4 bases; unmatched junction bases: 8. In germline, CDR1 is SQVTM, CDR2 ANQGSEA. The CDR3 reads CSVESVLAGLKNIQYF. The CDR3 region has the DNA TGCAGCGTTGAAAGCGTACTAGCGGGACTTAAAAACATTCAGTACTTC.

The chain couples TRBV19 to TRBJ1-1; no reliable D call. The CDR3 has 14 amino acids. Germline lookup yields CDR1 LNHDA and CDR2 SQIVND (reference sequence). The germline V and J ends were trimmed by 1 base and 1 base, with 7 bases remaining between them. Here the CDR3 DNA reads TGTGCCAGTAGTATAGCACAGCAGAACACTGAAGCTTTCTTT. Its protein product is CASSIAQQNTEAFF. Together with reference TRBV19 and TRBJ1-1, the CDR3 gives the full variable domain: DGGITQSPKYLFRKEGQNVTLSCEQNLNHDAMYWYRQDPGQGLRLIYYSQIVNDFQKGDIAEGYSVSREKKESFPLTVTSAQKNPTAFYLCASSIAQQNTEAFFGQGTRLTVV.

The CDR3 protein is CASSPQIGDPEQFF. CDR3 DNA sequence: TGTGCCAGCAGCCCACAGATCGGCGACCCCGAGCAGTTCTTC. The rearrangement joins TRBV4-2 to TRBJ2-1, with D uncertain. The CDR3 sequence is 14 residues long. V lost 4 bases and J 10 bases, leaving 17 bases between the germline ends. Germline CDR1 reads LGHNA; CDR2 reads YNFKEQ.

The gene calls are TRBV5-4 and TRBJ2-7, with TRBD2 matching 8 bases. CDR3 length: 14 amino acids. The V segment lost 4 bases and the J segment 2 bases; nucleotides outside the gene matches: 5. CDR1 SGHNT and CDR2 YYREEE come from the germline V gene (reference sequence). CDR3 sequence reads: CASSTSGLPYEQYF. The CDR3 region has the DNA TGTGCCAGCAGCACTAGCGGCCTCCCCTACGAGCAGTACTTC.

This clone appeared a few times. The chain recombines TRBV29-1 with TRBJ2-1, with 10 positions matching TRBD1. The CDR3 runs to 15 residues. Losses at the gene ends were 7 bases for V and 0 bases for J; bases not matched to a gene: 6. The germline gives CDR1 SQVTM, CDR2 ANQGSEA. The CDR3 nucleotides read TGCAGCGATAGACAGGGGGCTAGCTCCTACAATGAGCAGTTCTTC. Translating it yields CSDRQGASSYNEQFF.